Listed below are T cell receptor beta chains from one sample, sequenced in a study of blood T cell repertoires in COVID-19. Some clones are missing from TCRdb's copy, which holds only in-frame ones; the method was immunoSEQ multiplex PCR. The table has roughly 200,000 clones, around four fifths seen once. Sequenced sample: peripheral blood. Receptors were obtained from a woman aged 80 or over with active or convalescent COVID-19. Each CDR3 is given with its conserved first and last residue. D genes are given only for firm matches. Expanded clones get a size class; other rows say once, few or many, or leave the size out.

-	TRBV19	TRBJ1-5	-	TGTGCCAGTCGACCCGACAGAAGCAATCAGCCCCAGCATTTT	CASRPDRSNQPQHF
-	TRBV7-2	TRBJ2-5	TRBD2	TGTGCCAGCAGCAGCGGGGAAACAGCCCGCGGGGTGGTTGAGACCCAGTACTTC	CASSSGETARGVVETQYF
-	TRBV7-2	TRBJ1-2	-	TGTGCCAGCACCCTAGGAACGGGGTTCTATGGCTACACCTTC	CASTLGTGFYGYTF
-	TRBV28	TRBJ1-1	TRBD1	TGTGCCAGCAGGTCCCGACAGGGGAGGGGGGTAGCTTTCTTT	CASRSRQGRGVAFF
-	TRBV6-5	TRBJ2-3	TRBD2	TGTGCCAGCAGACTAGCGGGAGCGTCAGATACGCAGTATTTT	CASRLAGASDTQYF
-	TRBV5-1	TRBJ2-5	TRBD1	TGCGCCAGCAGCCAAACAGGGGGGCGCCAAGAGACCCAGTACTTC	CASSQTGGRQETQYF
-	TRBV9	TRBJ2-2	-	TGTGCCAGCAGCGTAGATACGGGTAGCACCGGGGAGCTGTTTTTT	CASSVDTGSTGELFF
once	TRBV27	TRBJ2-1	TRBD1	TGTGCCAGCAGCCTTAACCCGGGACAGGACAATGAGCAGTTCTTC	CASSLNPGQDNEQFF
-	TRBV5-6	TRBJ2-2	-	TGTGCCAGCAGCCCAATCTCAGAGAACACCGGGGAGCTGTTTTTT	CASSPISENTGELFF
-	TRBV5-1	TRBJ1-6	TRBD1	TGCGCCAGCAGCAAGCTAGGACAGGGGGCTTACTCACCCCTCCACTTT	CASSKLGQGAYSPLHF
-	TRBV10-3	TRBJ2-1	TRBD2	TGTGCCATCAGTGGATTGACTAGCGGGGGCCCAGGCTCCTACAATGAGCAGTTCTTC	CAISGLTSGGPGSYNEQFF
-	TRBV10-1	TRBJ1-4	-	TGCGCCAGCCCTACTCCCAGGGGAGTGGGAGAAAAACTGTTTTTT	CASPTPRGVGEKLFF
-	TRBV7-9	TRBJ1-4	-	TGTGCCAGCAGCTTAGCTTCTGGGGGCGCGGCGGCTAATGAAAAACTGTTTTTT	CASSLASGGAAANEKLFF
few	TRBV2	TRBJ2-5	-	TGTGCCAGCGCGGAGTACCCAGAGACCCAGTACTTC	CASAEYPETQYF
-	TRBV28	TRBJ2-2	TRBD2	TGTGCCAGCAGTTTATTAATACTAGCGGGGGTCTCGAACACCGGGGAGCTGTTTTTT	CASSLLILAGVSNTGELFF
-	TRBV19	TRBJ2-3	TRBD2	TGTGCCAGTAGTTCCGAGGGACTAGCGGGCACAGATACGCAGTATTTT	CASSSEGLAGTDTQYF
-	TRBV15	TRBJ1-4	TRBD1	TGTGCCACCAGCAGAGATTCTATGGGGACAGCCTCTAATGAAAAACTGTTTTTT	CATSRDSMGTASNEKLFF
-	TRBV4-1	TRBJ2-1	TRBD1	TGCGCCAGCAGCCAAGACGACAGGGGCGGATGGAGTGAGCAGTTCTTC	CASSQDDRGGWSEQFF
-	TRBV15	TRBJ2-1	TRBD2	TGTGCCACCAGCAGAGATGGACTAGCGGGAATTCAGTTCTTC	CATSRDGLAGIQFF
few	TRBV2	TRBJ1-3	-	TGTGCCAGCAGTCAGGGATCTGGAAACACCATATATTTT	CASSQGSGNTIYF
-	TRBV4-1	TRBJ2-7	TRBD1	TGCGCCAGCAGCCGGACAGGGGGCTCCTACGAGCAGTACTTC	CASSRTGGSYEQYF
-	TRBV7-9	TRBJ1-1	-	TGTGCCAGCAGCCTGGGACGGGGACAAGGGAACACTGAAGCTTTCTTT	CASSLGRGQGNTEAFF
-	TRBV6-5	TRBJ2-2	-	TGTGCCAGCAGAACCCCGGGGGTGAACACCGGGGAGCTGTTTTTT	CASRTPGVNTGELFF
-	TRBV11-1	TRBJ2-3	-	TGTGCCAGCAGCCCCTGGGCAGGGGGGGATACGCAGTATTTT	CASSPWAGGDTQYF